A single sample is the source of the 20 T cell receptor beta chains below, sequenced in a study of cytomegalovirus exposure and HLA in healthy donors. This PCR relied on a set of 60 Vbeta primers and 13 Jbeta primers. Here immunoSEQ multiplex PCR was the method, and the copy in TCRdb shows in-frame clones only, minus some. Of more than 100,000 clones listed, 77% are singletons. Sequencing used PBMCs. The receptors stem from a human donor in good health.

CDR3 in DNA: TGTGCCAGCTCAGCCAGCGATAGCAATCAGCCCCAGCATTTT. Protein product: CASSASDSNQPQHF. The V and J genes are TRBV18 and TRBJ1-5, with D unclear. The CDR3 totals 14 residues. CDR1 and CDR2 (germline): KGHSH, LQKENI. V lost 5 bases and J 0 bases, leaving 8 bases between the germline ends.

The V gene is TRBV29-1, the J gene TRBJ1-2, with 7 bases fitting TRBD1. The germline gives CDR1 SQVTM, CDR2 ANQGSEA. The CDR3 runs 18 residues. The junction had 21 bases not matched to a gene; V was cut back by 4 bases and J by 4 bases. The CDR3 protein is CSVGTAGTVGPLGYGYTF. In DNA, the CDR3 is TGCAGCGTTGGGACCGCCGGGACAGTCGGCCCCCTAGGCTATGGCTACACCTTC.

This clone appeared a few times. The rearrangement links TRBV7-2 to TRBJ1-1; D might be TRBD1 (6 bases). CDR1 is SGHTA and CDR2 is FQGNSA in the germline V gene. With 1 base removed from V and 4 bases from J, the gap between germline ends came to 7 bases. CDR3 length: 13 amino acids. The CDR3 here is CASSLEGGTEAFF. CDR3 nucleotide sequence: TGTGCCAGCAGCTTAGAAGGGGGCACTGAAGCTTTCTTT.

The chain recombines TRBV6-1 with TRBJ2-7; 15 positions agree with TRBD2. V lost 7 bases to trimming and J lost 6 bases; unmatched junction nucleotides: 7. Germline V gene data show CDR1 as MNHNS and CDR2 as SASEGT. This CDR3 contains 15 residues. CDR3 protein: CASTMGLAGGGEQYF. In DNA, the CDR3 is TGTGCCAGCACTATGGGACTAGCGGGAGGTGGCGAGCAGTACTTC.

The chain couples TRBV28 to TRBJ1-4; D unclear. Germline CDR1 MDHEN, CDR2 SYDVKM. V lost 5 bases and J lost 7, with 14 bases in between. The CDR3 totals 14 residues. The CDR3 spells CASSPHNSGEKLFF. The CDR3 bases are TGTGCCAGCAGTCCCCACAATTCGGGTGAAAAACTGTTTTTT.

The chain carries TRBV10-1 and TRBJ2-7; D is possibly TRBD1 (6 bases). Trimming pared 0 bases from V and 2 bases from J, leaving 8 bases between. Germline V gene lookup returns CDR1 WNHNN and CDR2 SYGVQD (reference sequence). The CDR3 is 14 residues long. The CDR3 reads CASSESDRPYEQYF. CDR3 coding DNA: TGCGCCAGCAGTGAGTCTGACAGGCCCTACGAGCAGTACTTC.

This chain joins TRBV28 and TRBJ1-5; D ambiguous. This CDR3 is built from 15 residues. Germline V CDR1 and CDR2: MDHEN, SYDVKM. V lost 7 bases and J 0 bases, leaving 13 bases between the germline ends. CDR3 sequence: CASTSGEYSNQPQHF. In DNA form, the CDR3 reads TGTGCCAGCACCTCGGGAGAATATAGCAATCAGCCCCAGCATTTT. The entire variable domain, with the rest obtained from reference TRBV28 and TRBJ1-5, is as follows: DVKVTQSSRYLVKRTGEKVFLECVQDMDHENMFWYRQDPGLGLRLIYFSYDVKMKEKGDIPEGYSVSREKKERFSLILESASTNQTSMYLCASTSGEYSNQPQHFGDGTRLSIL.

The V gene is TRBV4-1, the J gene TRBJ2-5, with 7 positions matching TRBD1. Germline CDR1 reads MGHRA; CDR2 reads YSYEKL. This CDR3 is built from 13 residues. The trim removed 3 bases at V and 4 bases at J, leaving 2 bases unmatched. CDR3 protein: CASSHYRGETQYF. The CDR3 nucleotides read TGCGCCAGCAGCCATTACAGGGGAGAGACCCAGTACTTC.

The gene calls are TRBV15 and TRBJ1-1, with 7 bases aligning to TRBD1. V dropped 5 bases and J dropped 1; count of bases not matched to a gene: 1. Germline CDR1 is LNHNV and CDR2 is YYDKDF (reference sequence). The CDR3 sequence is 13 residues long. The CDR3: CATSDRANTEAFF. In DNA, the CDR3 is TGTGCCACCAGCGACAGGGCGAACACTGAAGCTTTCTTT.

This clone was observed a single time. J is TRBJ2-6 and V is TRBV19; TRBD1 matches at 7 bases. V lost 8 bases to trimming and J lost 4 bases; unmatched junction nucleotides: 8. Germline V gene lookup returns CDR1 LNHDA and CDR2 SQIVND (reference sequence). The CDR3 runs 15 residues. DNA of the CDR3: TGTGCCAGTTCACACACAGGGGCCGGGGCCAACGTCCTGACTTTC. Its translation is CASSHTGAGANVLTF.

CDR3 bases: TGCGCCAGCAGCTCCGGACATCCGGCGGCTAATGAAAAACTGTTTTTT. Its protein product is CASSSGHPAANEKLFF. The chain uses TRBV5-1 and TRBJ1-4; D is perhaps TRBD1 (5 bases). This CDR3 is built from 16 residues. The germline V and J ends were trimmed by 3 bases and 3 bases, with 15 bases remaining between them. CDR1 SGHRS and CDR2 YFSETQ come from the germline V gene.

This chain joins TRBV11-3 and TRBJ2-1, with D possibly TRBD2 on 5 matching bases. V dropped 5 bases and J dropped 9 bases, with 17 bases sitting between them. The CDR3 totals 14 residues. Germline V gives CDR1 SGHNT, CDR2 YENEEA. The CDR3: CASSSRGSYGEQFF. CDR3 in DNA: TGTGCCAGCAGCAGCCGAGGGAGTTATGGTGAGCAGTTCTTC.

The chain carries TRBV10-2 and TRBJ2-7, with 7 bases lining up with TRBD2. Germline V lookup: CDR1 WSHSY, CDR2 SAAADI. With 5 bases clipped from V and 6 bases from J, the junction kept 13 bases outside the gene matches. This CDR3 is built from 15 residues. The CDR3: CASSILATRGAEQYF. The DNA for the CDR3 is TGCGCCAGCAGTATACTAGCGACCAGAGGGGCCGAGCAGTACTTC.

V is TRBV28 and J is TRBJ2-7; the D gene is possibly TRBD1 (6 bases). The CDR3 has 12 amino acids. V dropped 3 bases and J dropped 4 bases, with 7 bases sitting between them. The germline CDR1 and CDR2 sequences are MDHEN and SYDVKM. The CDR3 DNA sequence: TGTGCCAGCAGTTTCGGACAGTACGAGCAGTACTTC. Translation: CASSFGQYEQYF.

This chain links TRBV7-6 with TRBJ2-7; 7 nucleotides align to TRBD1. The junction had 7 bases not matched to a gene; V was cut back by 5 bases and J by 3 bases. This CDR3 has 14 amino acids. Germline CDR1 reads SGHVS; CDR2 reads FNYEAQ. This chain's CDR3 is CASSPSDRFYEQYF. The CDR3 nucleotides are TGTGCCAGCAGCCCTTCGGACAGGTTCTACGAGCAGTACTTC.

The V and J genes are TRBV5-1 and TRBJ2-5; possible D gene TRBD2, 5 bases. Trimming shortened V by 0 bases and J by 1 base, and 13 bases separated the two germline ends. The CDR3 runs 16 residues. Germline loops: CDR1 SGHRS, CDR2 YFSETQ. CDR3 coding DNA: TGCGCCAGCAGCTTGGCGGCTAGCCCGCCCCAAGAGACCCAGTACTTC. The encoded protein is CASSLAASPPQETQYF.

The rearrangement joins TRBV10-3 to TRBJ2-1, with D possibly being TRBD1 (6 bases). V dropped 5 bases and J dropped 0 bases, with 17 bases sitting between them. The CDR3 has 17 residues. Germline values: CDR1 ENHRY, CDR2 SYGVKD. Here the CDR3 reads CAISTSGQSSSYNEQFF. The CDR3 DNA reads as TGTGCCATCAGTACCTCTGGACAGTCAAGCTCCTACAATGAGCAGTTCTTC.

V usage is TRBV18 and J usage is TRBJ2-1, with TRBD2 identical over 11 bases. Trimming removed 2 bases from V and 6 bases from J; junction bases left unmatched: 0. Germline V gives CDR1 KGHSH, CDR2 LQKENI. The CDR3 is made up of 14 amino acids. The CDR3 DNA sequence: TGTGCCAGCTCACCAACTAGCGGGGGCAATGAGCAGTTCTTC. Its protein is CASSPTSGGNEQFF.

This clone has just one count. This rearrangement joins TRBV7-9 to TRBJ1-1, with D unresolved. This CDR3 has 14 residues. The germline V gene has CDR1 SEHNR and CDR2 FQNEAQ (reference sequence). The V and J ends lost 5 bases and 0 bases respectively, with 10 bases between them. CDR3: CASSLDSMNTEAFF. The CDR3 region has the DNA TGTGCCAGCAGCCTAGACTCCATGAACACTGAAGCTTTCTTT.

This CDR3 is CASGQGAADTQYF. The CDR3, as DNA: TGTGCCAGCGGACAGGGAGCCGCAGATACGCAGTATTTT. This chain uses TRBV25-1 with TRBJ2-3, with 8 bases that match TRBD1. CDR3 length equals 13 residues. The V gene's germline CDR1 is MGHDK and CDR2 SYGVNS. V lost 8 bases and J lost 4; bases outside the gene matches: 5.